The 32 T cell receptor beta chains given below trace back to one sample, sequenced in a study of cytomegalovirus exposure and HLA in healthy donors. The PCR employed 60 Vbeta primers together with 13 Jbeta primers. Sequenced by immunoSEQ multiplex PCR; TCRdb stores in-frame clones only, minus some. Of roughly 110,000 clones listed, around 71% are singletons. Source material: PBMCs. These receptors were obtained from a boy under 18 in good health and CMV-seronegative.

DNA of the CDR3: TGTGCCAGCAGTTCCCTAGCGGGGGGACGCGATGAGCAGTTCTTC. This encodes CASSSLAGGRDEQFF. The chain links TRBV9 to TRBJ2-1, with 11 bases identical to TRBD2. The trim removed 5 bases at V and 8 bases at J, leaving 9 bases unmatched. The germline V gene encodes CDR1 SGDLS and CDR2 YYNGEE. The length of the CDR3 is 15 residues.

The gene calls are TRBV28 and TRBJ1-1; no reliable D call. The V gene lost 3 bases and the J gene lost 4 bases, with 3 bases spanning the gap. CDR1 and CDR2 (germline): MDHEN, SYDVKM. The CDR3 spans 11 residues. The CDR3 sequence is CASSFLTEAFF. The CDR3 nucleotides read TGTGCCAGCAGTTTTCTCACTGAAGCTTTCTTT.

This chain uses TRBV15 with TRBJ2-1; D gene uncertain. This CDR3 is 15 amino acids long. Germline CDR1 LNHNV, CDR2 YYDKDF (reference sequence). The V end was cut by 0 bases, the J end by 5 bases, with 11 bases between. The CDR3 DNA reads TGTGCCACCAGCAGAGATGGTCAACAGCACAATGAGCAGTTCTTC. Translated, it gives CATSRDGQQHNEQFF.

The chain joins TRBV7-9 to TRBJ1-1; D is possibly TRBD1 (5 bases). Germline V gene lookup returns CDR1 SEHNR and CDR2 FQNEAQ (reference sequence). The CDR3 is made up of 12 amino acids. The V end lost 5 bases, the J end lost 4 bases, and 8 bases lay between the germline ends. The CDR3 reads CASSQRGTEAFF. The CDR3 bases are TGTGCCAGCAGCCAAAGGGGCACTGAAGCTTTCTTT.

The chain uses TRBV10-3 and TRBJ1-2; 7 nucleotides agree with TRBD1. The CDR3 loop spans 13 amino acids. The trim removed 6 bases at V and 8 bases at J, leaving 9 bases unmatched. The germline V gene encodes CDR1 ENHRY and CDR2 SYGVKD. This chain's CDR3 is CAISVTGVEGYTF. CDR3 nucleotide sequence: TGTGCCATCAGCGTAACAGGGGTGGAAGGCTACACCTTC.

The chain employs TRBV7-9 and TRBJ2-1, with D maybe TRBD2 (7 bases). V gave up 8 bases and J gave up 8 bases, with 28 bases separating them. The CDR3 covers 17 residues. The germline V gene has CDR1 SEHNR and CDR2 FQNEAQ (reference sequence). CDR3 region: CASWGGQGSVLQYEQFF. The CDR3, as DNA: TGTGCCAGCTGGGGGGGCCAGGGCTCGGTCCTACAATATGAGCAGTTCTTC.

The V and J genes are TRBV27 and TRBJ1-5; 7 bases map to TRBD1. The CDR3 loop spans 15 amino acids. Germline-derived CDR1 and CDR2 are MNHEY and SMNVEV (reference sequence). V shed 6 bases and J 3 bases; nucleotides not matched to a gene: 8. The CDR3 sequence is CASRPRDRHNQPQHF. For the CDR3, the DNA is TGTGCCAGCAGGCCCAGGGACAGACACAATCAGCCCCAGCATTTT.

This clone turned up a few times. The rearrangement links TRBV25-1 to TRBJ2-3; no firm D call. Deletions cut 6 bases from V and 4 bases from J, with 14 bases between. The germline V gene has CDR1 MGHDK and CDR2 SYGVNS. The CDR3 runs to 14 residues. The CDR3 loop reads CASSPPEVPDTQYF. CDR3 DNA sequence: TGTGCCAGCAGCCCCCCCGAGGTCCCAGATACGCAGTATTTT.

The rearrangement joins TRBV28 to TRBJ1-2; TRBD1 matches 8 bases. The J segment lost 4 bases and the V segment lost 10 bases, leaving 8 bases of the junction unmatched. The CDR3 has 13 residues. In germline, CDR1 is MDHEN, CDR2 SYDVKM. This CDR3 is CATQGGQVYGYTF. In nucleotides, the CDR3 is TGTGCCACCCAGGGGGGACAGGTCTATGGCTACACCTTC.

The V and J genes are TRBV7-9 and TRBJ2-3; 7 nucleotides align to TRBD2. J was trimmed by 3 bases and V by 5 bases; bases with no gene match: 8. Germline CDR1 reads SEHNR; CDR2 reads FQNEAQ (reference sequence). This CDR3 has 15 amino acids. CDR3 bases: TGTGCCAGCAGCCCCCCTGGCGGGAGAACAGATACGCAGTATTTT. Protein sequence: CASSPPGGRTDTQYF. The full variable domain, rest sourced from reference TRBV7-9 and TRBJ2-3, is DTGVSQNPRHKITKRGQNVTFRCDPISEHNRLYWYRQTLGQGPEFLTYFQNEAQLEKSRLLSDRFSAERPKGSFSTLEIQRTEQGDSAMYLCASSPPGGRTDTQYFGPGTRLTVL.

The chain recombines TRBV28 with TRBJ1-3; TRBD1 agrees at 10 bases. This CDR3 contains 14 residues. V shed 6 bases, J shed 7 bases, and the junction held 6 bases outside the gene matches. The V gene's germline CDR1 is MDHEN and CDR2 SYDVKM. This CDR3 is CASSLGQGDNTIYF. CDR3 bases: TGTGCCAGCAGCCTTGGACAGGGGGATAACACCATATATTTT. The whole variable domain, remainder taken from reference TRBV28 and TRBJ1-3, is DVKVTQSSRYLVKRTGEKVFLECVQDMDHENMFWYRQDPGLGLRLIYFSYDVKMKEKGDIPEGYSVSREKKERFSLILESASTNQTSMYLCASSLGQGDNTIYFGEGSWLTVV.

The V gene is TRBV2, the J gene TRBJ1-4; no clear D. The germline V gene has CDR1 SNHLY and CDR2 FYNNEI. Trimming removed 3 bases from V and 4 bases from J, with 15 bases in between. CDR3 length equals 16 residues. The CDR3 region is CASSDYLRGINEKLFF. CDR3 sequence (DNA): TGTGCCAGCAGTGATTATCTGCGAGGAATTAATGAAAAACTGTTTTTT.

This chain joins TRBV5-4 and TRBJ2-2, with D possibly TRBD2 on 5 matching bases. Germline lookup yields CDR1 SGHNT and CDR2 YYREEE (reference sequence). Trimming removed 0 bases at V and 5 bases at J, with 11 bases between. This CDR3 contains 15 residues. The CDR3 coding sequence is TGTGCCAGCAGCTTGGATCTAGCTGCGACCGGGGAGCTGTTTTTT. It specifies CASSLDLAATGELFF.

The chain uses TRBV6-5 and TRBJ1-1, with D possibly TRBD1 on 6 matching bases. Trimming took 5 bases from V and 8 from J, leaving 15 bases between them. Per the germline V gene, CDR1 is MNHEY and CDR2 is SVGAGI. The CDR3 length is 13 residues. CDR3 sequence: CASSEQGPPEAFF. Here the CDR3 DNA reads TGTGCCAGCAGTGAGCAGGGGCCCCCCGAAGCTTTCTTT.

V gene TRBV29-1 combines with J gene TRBJ2-7; 10 nucleotides line up with TRBD1. The CDR3 is 15 amino acids. The V segment lost 3 bases and the J segment 3 bases; nucleotides outside the gene matches: 8. The germline V gene has CDR1 SQVTM and CDR2 ANQGSEA. DNA for the CDR3: TGCAGCGTTGATCGTCTGGGACAGGGGAACTACGAGCAGTACTTC. Its translation is CSVDRLGQGNYEQYF.

The chain joins TRBV6-5 to TRBJ2-3; no definite D call. The germline V gene has CDR1 MNHEY and CDR2 SVGAGI. CDR3 length: 13 amino acids. The V end was cut by 0 bases, the J end by 5 bases, with 6 bases between. CDR3 sequence reads: CASSYSPRDTQYF. DNA of the CDR3: TGTGCCAGCAGTTACTCGCCGAGAGATACGCAGTATTTT.

This rearrangement joins TRBV30 to TRBJ1-4; D ambiguous. V shed 2 bases and J shed 8 bases, with 12 bases lying between them. The germline V gene has CDR1 GTSNPN and CDR2 SVGIG (reference sequence). The CDR3 runs to 13 residues. CDR3 region: CAWSWREGEKLFF. As DNA, the CDR3 is TGTGCCTGGAGTTGGAGGGAAGGCGAAAAACTGTTTTTT.

This clone has more than one count but fewer than ten. The V call is TRBV19, the J call TRBJ1-5; 7 bases are a match to TRBD1. Germline loops: CDR1 LNHDA, CDR2 SQIVND (reference sequence). The CDR3 has 15 residues. The V segment lost 3 bases and the J segment 3 bases; nucleotides outside the gene matches: 5. The CDR3 loop reads CASSMGQTTNQPQHF. DNA of the CDR3: TGTGCCAGTAGTATGGGACAGACTACCAATCAGCCCCAGCATTTT.

The chain has TRBV6-5 and TRBJ1-1; no clear D. The CDR3 runs to 12 residues. Germline CDR1 and CDR2: MNHEY and SVGAGI. V dropped 6 bases and J dropped 3 bases, with 8 bases sitting between them. The CDR3: CASRRAYTEAFF. CDR3 bases: TGTGCCAGCAGGAGGGCTTACACTGAAGCTTTCTTT.

The J gene is TRBJ1-6, the V gene TRBV11-2; D call uncertain. The CDR3 runs to 16 residues. Looked up from germline, CDR1 is SGHAT and CDR2 is FQNNGV. Deletions cut 3 bases from V and 0 bases from J, with 9 bases between. The CDR3 DNA is TGTGCCAGCAGCTTTTATCCGAGCTCCTATAATTCACCCCTCCACTTT. Translating gives CASSFYPSSYNSPLHF. The variable domain in full, completed from reference TRBV11-2 and TRBJ1-6, reads EAGVAQSPRYKIIEKRQSVAFWCNPISGHATLYWYQQILGQGPKLLIQFQNNGVVDDSQLPKDRFSAERLKGVDSTLKIQPAKLEDSAVYLCASSFYPSSYNSPLHFGNGTRLTVT.

The rearrangement uses TRBV15 and TRBJ2-7; 8 nucleotides agree with TRBD1. V lost 6 bases to trimming and J lost 2 bases; unmatched junction nucleotides: 9. The CDR3 extends over 15 amino acids. The germline CDR1 and CDR2 sequences are LNHNV and YYDKDF (reference sequence). The CDR3 here is CATSPAGTGPYEQYF. The CDR3 DNA reads TGTGCCACCAGTCCGGCCGGGACAGGCCCCTACGAGCAGTACTTC. The variable domain in full, with the rest retrieved from reference TRBV15 and TRBJ2-7, is DAMVIQNPRYQVTQFGKPVTLSCSQTLNHNVMYWYQQKSSQAPKLLFHYYDKDFNNEADTPDNFQSRRPNTSFCFLDIRSPGLGDTAMYLCATSPAGTGPYEQYFGPGTRLTVT.

The genes are TRBV28 and TRBJ1-5; 7 bases fit TRBD1. The V gene's germline CDR1 is MDHEN and CDR2 SYDVKM. This CDR3 is built from 14 residues. Germline trimming cut 7 bases from V and 0 bases from J; bases unmatched to any gene: 3. CDR3 nucleotide sequence: TGTGCCAGCATCAGGGGGTATAGCAATCAGCCCCAGCATTTT. This codes for CASIRGYSNQPQHF.

This clone was seen a few times. This chain joins TRBV6-4 and TRBJ2-2; the D gene is possibly TRBD2 (5 bases). The CDR3 totals 13 residues. The ends were cut back, 5 bases at V and 1 base at J, with 5 bases in the middle. CDR1 is MRHNA and CDR2 is SNTAGT in the germline V gene. DNA for the CDR3: TGTGCCAGCAGTAGCGGGAACACCGGGGAGCTGTTTTTT. It yields the protein CASSSGNTGELFF.

This chain uses TRBV7-9 with TRBJ2-7, with D maybe TRBD1 (5 bases). This CDR3 is built from 16 residues. V was shortened by 6 bases and J by 6 bases, with 24 bases between the two germline ends. The germline CDR1 and CDR2 sequences are SEHNR and FQNEAQ (reference sequence). In DNA form, the CDR3 reads TGTGCCAGCAGATCTTCCACAGGTAACCGCTTTGGCGAGCAGTACTTC. Its translation: CASRSSTGNRFGEQYF.

The V gene is TRBV5-1, the J gene TRBJ1-2; the D is unclear. CDR3 length: 14 amino acids. V shed 0 bases and J shed 6 bases, with 12 bases lying between them. The germline V gene encodes CDR1 SGHRS and CDR2 YFSETQ. As DNA, the CDR3 is TGCGCCAGCAGCTTGGAAAGAGGGAGGCATGGCTACACCTTC. This gives the protein CASSLERGRHGYTF.

This chain connects TRBV7-9 to TRBJ1-3; D might be TRBD1 (6 bases). Trimming stripped 5 bases from V and 7 bases from J, with 21 bases between. Germline lookup yields CDR1 SEHNR and CDR2 FQNEAQ (reference sequence). The CDR3 is 16 residues long. The CDR3 reads CASSHDRQVFQNTIYF. In DNA, the CDR3 is TGTGCCAGCAGCCACGACCGACAGGTTTTTCAGAACACCATATATTTT.

V usage is TRBV28 and J usage is TRBJ1-4; 7 bases line up with TRBD1. This CDR3 is built from 15 residues. The junction had 6 bases not matched to a gene; V was cut back by 1 base and J by 7 bases. Per the germline V gene, CDR1 is MDHEN and CDR2 is SYDVKM. DNA for the CDR3: TGTGCCAGCAGTTTATTGACAGGGCTTGGTGAAAAACTGTTTTTT. Translation gives CASSLLTGLGEKLFF.

The rearrangement links TRBV13 to TRBJ2-7, with no clear D. The germline V and J ends were trimmed by 5 bases and 4 bases, with 21 bases remaining between them. The germline V gene encodes CDR1 PRHDT and CDR2 FYEKMQ (reference sequence). This CDR3 has 16 amino acids. In DNA, the CDR3 is TGTGCCAGCAGCCTGAATAGAGGCGGTAACCCTTACGAGCAGTACTTC. It yields the protein CASSLNRGGNPYEQYF.

The genes are TRBV16 and TRBJ1-5, with D perhaps TRBD1 (6 bases). V dropped 4 bases and J dropped 5 bases, with 15 bases sitting between them. This CDR3 is built from 15 residues. Germline CDR1 KGHSY, CDR2 FQNENV. DNA of the CDR3: TGTGCCAGCAGCCCCGGCACAGGGTCCCATCAGCCCCAGCATTTT. Encoded protein: CASSPGTGSHQPQHF.

The rearrangement uses TRBV7-6 and TRBJ2-2; maybe TRBD2 (7 bases). Germline V CDR1 and CDR2: SGHVS, FNYEAQ. Trimming shortened V by 1 base and J by 3 bases, and 12 bases separated the two germline ends. The CDR3 has 16 residues. DNA for the CDR3: TGTGCCAGCAGCTTAGTTGCGGGGGCCTACACCGGGGAGCTGTTTTTT. Protein product: CASSLVAGAYTGELFF.

The chain employs TRBV19 and TRBJ1-2; D possibly corresponds to TRBD1 (5 bases). The CDR3 runs to 14 residues. V was cut by 2 bases and J by 8 bases, with 15 bases left in between. Germline lookup yields CDR1 LNHDA and CDR2 SQIVND (reference sequence). CDR3: CASSIQQGRWGYTF. The CDR3 coding sequence is TGTGCCAGTAGTATACAGCAGGGTCGTTGGGGCTACACCTTC.

The V gene is TRBV19, the J gene TRBJ1-5, with D uncertain. V lost 3 bases, J lost 0 bases, and 6 bases lay in between. Looked up from germline, CDR1 is LNHDA and CDR2 is SQIVND (reference sequence). The CDR3 is made up of 14 amino acids. The CDR3 loop reads CASSIQVSNQPQHF. The CDR3 DNA sequence: TGTGCCAGTAGTATCCAGGTTAGCAATCAGCCCCAGCATTTT.